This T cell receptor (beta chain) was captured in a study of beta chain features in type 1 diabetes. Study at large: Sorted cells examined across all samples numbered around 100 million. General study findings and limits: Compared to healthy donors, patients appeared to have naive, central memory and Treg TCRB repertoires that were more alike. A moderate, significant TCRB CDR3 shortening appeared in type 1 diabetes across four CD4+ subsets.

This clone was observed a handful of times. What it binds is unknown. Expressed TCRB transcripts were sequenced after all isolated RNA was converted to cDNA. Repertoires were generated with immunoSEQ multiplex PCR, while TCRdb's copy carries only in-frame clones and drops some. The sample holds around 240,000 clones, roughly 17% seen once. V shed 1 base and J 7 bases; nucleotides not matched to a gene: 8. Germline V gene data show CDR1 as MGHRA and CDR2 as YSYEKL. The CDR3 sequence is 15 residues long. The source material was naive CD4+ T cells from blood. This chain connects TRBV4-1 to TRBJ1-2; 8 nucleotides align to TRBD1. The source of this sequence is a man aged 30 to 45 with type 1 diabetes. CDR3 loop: CASSQADRGWGGYTF. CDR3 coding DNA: TGCGCCAGCAGCCAAGCCGACAGGGGATGGGGTGGCTACACCTTC.